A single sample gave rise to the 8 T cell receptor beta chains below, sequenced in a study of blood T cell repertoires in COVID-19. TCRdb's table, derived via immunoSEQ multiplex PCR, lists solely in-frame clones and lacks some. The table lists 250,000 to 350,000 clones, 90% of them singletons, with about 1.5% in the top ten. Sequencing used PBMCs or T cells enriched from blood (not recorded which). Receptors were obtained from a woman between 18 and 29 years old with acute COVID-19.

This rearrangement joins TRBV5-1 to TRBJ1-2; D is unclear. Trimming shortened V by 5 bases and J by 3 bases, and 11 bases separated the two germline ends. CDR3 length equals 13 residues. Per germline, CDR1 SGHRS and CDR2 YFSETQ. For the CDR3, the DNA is TGCGCCAGCAGTTACAGTTTCGACTATGGCTACACCTTC. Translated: CASSYSFDYGYTF. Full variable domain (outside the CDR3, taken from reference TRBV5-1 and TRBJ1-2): KAGVTQTPRYLIKTRGQQVTLSCSPISGHRSVSWYQQTPGQGLQFLFEYFSETQRNKGNFPGRFSGRQFSNSRSEMNVSTLELGDSALYLCASSYSFDYGYTFGSGTRLTVV.

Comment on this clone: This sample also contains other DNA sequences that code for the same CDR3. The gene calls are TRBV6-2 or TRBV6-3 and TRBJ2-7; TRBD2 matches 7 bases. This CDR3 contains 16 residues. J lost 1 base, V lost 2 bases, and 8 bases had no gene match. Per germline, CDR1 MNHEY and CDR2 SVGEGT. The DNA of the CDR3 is TGTGCCAGCAGTTACCGGGGGGTCGGGGCGTCCTACGAGCAGTACTTC. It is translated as CASSYRGVGASYEQYF.

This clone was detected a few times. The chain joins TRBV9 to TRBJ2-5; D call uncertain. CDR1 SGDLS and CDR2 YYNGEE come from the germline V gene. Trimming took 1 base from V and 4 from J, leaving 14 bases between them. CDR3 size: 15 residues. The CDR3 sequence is CASSVSQQITETQYF. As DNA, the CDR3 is TGTGCCAGCAGCGTATCCCAACAGATTACAGAGACCCAGTACTTC.

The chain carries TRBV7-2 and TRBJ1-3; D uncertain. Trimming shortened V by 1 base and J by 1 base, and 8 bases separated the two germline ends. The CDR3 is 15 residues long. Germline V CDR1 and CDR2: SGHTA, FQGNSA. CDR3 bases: TGTGCCAGCAGCTTAGAAGCGGGTTCTGGAAACACCATATATTTT. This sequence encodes CASSLEAGSGNTIYF.

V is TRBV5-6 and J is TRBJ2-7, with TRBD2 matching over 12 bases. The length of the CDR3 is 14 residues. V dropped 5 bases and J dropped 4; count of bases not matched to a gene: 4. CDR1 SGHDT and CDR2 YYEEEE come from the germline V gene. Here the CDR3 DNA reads TGTGCCAGCAGACGACTAGCGGGAGAGTACGAGCAGTACTTC. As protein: CASRRLAGEYEQYF.

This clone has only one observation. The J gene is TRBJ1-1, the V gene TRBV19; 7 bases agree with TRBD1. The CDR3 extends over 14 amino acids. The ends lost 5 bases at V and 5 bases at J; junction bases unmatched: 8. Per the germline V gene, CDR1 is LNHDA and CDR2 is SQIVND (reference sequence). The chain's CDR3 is CASSPSETGTEAFF. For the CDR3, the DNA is TGTGCCAGTAGTCCCTCGGAGACAGGGACTGAAGCTTTCTTT. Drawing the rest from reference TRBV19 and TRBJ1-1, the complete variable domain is DGGITQSPKYLFRKEGQNVTLSCEQNLNHDAMYWYRQDPGQGLRLIYYSQIVNDFQKGDIAEGYSVSREKKESFPLTVTSAQKNPTAFYLCASSPSETGTEAFFGQGTRLTVV.

DNA of the CDR3: TGTGCCTGGAGTGTAGGCGGGGCGAATCTTGAAAAACTGTTTTTT. Translating it yields CAWSVGGANLEKLFF. V usage is TRBV30 and J usage is TRBJ1-4, with a weak D call TRBD1 (5 bases). Germline CDR1 reads GTSNPN; CDR2 reads SVGIG (reference sequence). Trimming took 0 bases from V and 7 from J, leaving 15 bases between them. The CDR3 consists of 15 residues.

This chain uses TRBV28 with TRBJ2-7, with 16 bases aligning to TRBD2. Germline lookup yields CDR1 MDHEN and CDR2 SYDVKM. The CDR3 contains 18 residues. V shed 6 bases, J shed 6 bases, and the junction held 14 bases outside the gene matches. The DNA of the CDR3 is TGTGCCAGCAGACCGGGACTAGCGGGAGGGCCGTTGTTACTCGAGCAGTACTTC. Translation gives CASRPGLAGGPLLLEQYF.